This T cell receptor (beta chain) was captured in a study of T cell responses to AZD1222 COVID-19 vaccine. The wider study: It was second doses at about 4 or about 12 weeks that were pooled. Broader study findings: CD4 TCRs covered the whole spike, strongest at regions 160-218 and 743-854.

Concerning this clone itself: What it binds is not known.

The CDR3 covers 14 residues. The germline V gene encodes CDR1 SEHNR and CDR2 FQNEAQ (reference sequence). Trimming shortened V by 5 bases and J by 11 bases, and 18 bases separated the two germline ends. This table comes from immunoSEQ multiplex PCR, and its TCRdb copy is limited to in-frame clones, with some not included. The data hold 130,000 or so clones, with roughly nine tenths observed a single time. The receptor's source is an adult in good health. The gene calls are TRBV7-9 and TRBJ1-4; TRBD1 is a possible D gene (5 bases). The source material was peripheral blood, sampled on day 0 of AZD1222 vaccination. The CDR3 protein is CASSPVGQKDKLFF. The CDR3 DNA reads TGTGCCAGCAGCCCCGTGGGGCAGAAAGATAAACTGTTTTTT.